This is a list of T cell receptor beta chains from one sample in a study of blood T cell repertoires in COVID-19. Profiled with immunoSEQ multiplex PCR; TCRdb holds only in-frame clones, not every one. This table holds roughly 250,000 clones, approximately 80% found once. The sample taken for sequencing was peripheral blood. The receptors here all came from a human donor in a cohort sampled during active COVID-19. Both conserved end residues are part of each CDR3. D genes are given only for firm matches. Only part of the rows carry a size: once, few, many, or a class if the clone is expanded.

V gene: TRBV5-4; J gene: TRBJ2-5; CDR3 length: 15; D gene: TRBD1; clone size: NA; CDR3 protein: CASSGGQGLQETQYF; CDR3 DNA: TGTGCCAGCAGCGGTGGACAGGGCCTACAAGAGACCCAGTACTTC
V gene: TRBV6-1; J gene: TRBJ1-4; CDR3 length: 16; D gene: NA; clone size: NA; CDR3 protein: CASSGQGPSTNEKLFF; CDR3 DNA: TGTGCCAGCAGTGGCCAGGGGCCTTCAACTAATGAAAAACTGTTTTTT
V gene: TRBV28; J gene: TRBJ1-5; CDR3 length: 18; D gene: TRBD1; clone size: once; CDR3 protein: CASSRRQGRIYSNQPQHF; CDR3 DNA: TGTGCCAGCAGTCGTCGACAGGGTCGAATTTATAGCAATCAGCCCCAGCATTTT
V gene: TRBV5-3; J gene: TRBJ1-2; CDR3 length: 13; D gene: NA; clone size: NA; CDR3 protein: CARSPTGFYGYTF; CDR3 DNA: TGTGCCAGAAGCCCCACAGGGTTCTATGGCTACACCTTC
V gene: TRBV7-9; J gene: TRBJ1-2; CDR3 length: 12; D gene: NA; clone size: NA; CDR3 protein: CASSSGGYGYTF; CDR3 DNA: TGTGCCAGCAGCTCCGGAGGGTATGGCTACACCTTC
V gene: TRBV7-9; J gene: TRBJ2-3; CDR3 length: 15; D gene: TRBD1; clone size: NA; CDR3 protein: CASSLGTGGVDTQYF; CDR3 DNA: TGTGCCAGCAGCTTAGGGACAGGGGGGGTAGATACGCAGTATTTT
V gene: TRBV5-8; J gene: TRBJ2-5; CDR3 length: 14; D gene: NA; clone size: NA; CDR3 protein: CASSRGLVVETQYF; CDR3 DNA: TGTGCCAGCAGCCGGGGGTTGGTGGTTGAAACCCAGTACTTC
V gene: TRBV25-1; J gene: TRBJ2-1; CDR3 length: 14; D gene: NA; clone size: NA; CDR3 protein: CASNLSGRDNEQFF; CDR3 DNA: TGTGCCAGCAATCTGAGCGGGCGGGACAATGAGCAGTTCTTC
V gene: TRBV6-5; J gene: TRBJ1-5; CDR3 length: 14; D gene: TRBD1; clone size: NA; CDR3 protein: CASDRDRTNQPQHF; CDR3 DNA: TGTGCCAGCGATCGGGACAGGACCAATCAGCCCCAGCATTTT
V gene: TRBV19; J gene: TRBJ1-5; CDR3 length: 15; D gene: NA; clone size: NA; CDR3 protein: CASSQTMYSNQPQHF; CDR3 DNA: TGTGCCAGTAGCCAAACAATGTATAGCAATCAGCCCCAGCATTTT
V gene: TRBV7-2; J gene: TRBJ2-3; CDR3 length: 15; D gene: NA; clone size: NA; CDR3 protein: CASRLAGGGTDTQYF; CDR3 DNA: TGTGCCAGCAGACTAGCCGGGGGAGGAACAGATACGCAGTATTTT
V gene: TRBV6-2/TRBV6-3; J gene: TRBJ1-6; CDR3 length: 15; D gene: NA; clone size: NA; CDR3 protein: CASSRQASRNSPLHF; CDR3 DNA: TGTGCCAGCAGTAGACAGGCTTCGCGGAATTCACCCCTCCACTTT
V gene: TRBV18; J gene: TRBJ2-7; CDR3 length: 13; D gene: NA; clone size: NA; CDR3 protein: CASSPDSSYEQYF; CDR3 DNA: TGTGCCAGCTCCCCCGACAGTTCCTACGAGCAGTACTTC
V gene: TRBV28; J gene: TRBJ2-1; CDR3 length: 12; D gene: NA; clone size: NA; CDR3 protein: CASRTQGHEQFF; CDR3 DNA: TGTGCCAGCAGGACCCAGGGTCATGAGCAGTTCTTC
V gene: TRBV10-3; J gene: TRBJ1-1; CDR3 length: 13; D gene: TRBD1; clone size: NA; CDR3 protein: CAISQGAFDEAFF; CDR3 DNA: TGTGCCATCAGTCAGGGGGCGTTTGATGAAGCTTTCTTT
V gene: TRBV28; J gene: TRBJ1-2; CDR3 length: 15; D gene: NA; clone size: once; CDR3 protein: CASSSVDRPNYGYTF; CDR3 DNA: TGTGCCAGCAGCTCTGTGGACAGACCTAACTATGGCTACACCTTC
V gene: TRBV7-2; J gene: TRBJ2-3; CDR3 length: 14; D gene: TRBD1; clone size: NA; CDR3 protein: CASSFGTATDTQYF; CDR3 DNA: TGTGCCAGCAGCTTCGGGACAGCCACAGATACGCAGTATTTT
V gene: TRBV5-4; J gene: TRBJ2-7; CDR3 length: 14; D gene: TRBD1; clone size: few; CDR3 protein: CASRVAGGPYEQYF; CDR3 DNA: TGTGCCAGCAGGGTGGCAGGGGGACCCTACGAGCAGTACTTC
V gene: TRBV5-1; J gene: TRBJ2-5; CDR3 length: 14; D gene: NA; clone size: NA; CDR3 protein: CASSLGGDQETQYF; CDR3 DNA: TGCGCCAGCAGCTTGGGGGGAGACCAAGAGACCCAGTACTTC
V gene: TRBV7-2; J gene: TRBJ2-7; CDR3 length: 16; D gene: NA; clone size: few; CDR3 protein: CASSSISLASVYEQYF; CDR3 DNA: TGTGCCAGCAGCTCCATCTCGTTGGCTAGTGTCTACGAGCAGTACTTC
V gene: TRBV6-1; J gene: TRBJ2-7; CDR3 length: 17; D gene: NA; clone size: few; CDR3 protein: CASSEARWSQLTYEQYF; CDR3 DNA: TGTGCCAGCAGTGAAGCGCGGTGGAGTCAGCTGACCTACGAGCAGTACTTC
V gene: TRBV6-2/TRBV6-3; J gene: TRBJ1-5; CDR3 length: 18; D gene: NA; clone size: NA; CDR3 protein: CASSYSRVQLGSNQPQHF; CDR3 DNA: TGTGCCAGCAGTTACTCGAGGGTCCAGCTCGGTAGCAATCAGCCCCAGCATTTT